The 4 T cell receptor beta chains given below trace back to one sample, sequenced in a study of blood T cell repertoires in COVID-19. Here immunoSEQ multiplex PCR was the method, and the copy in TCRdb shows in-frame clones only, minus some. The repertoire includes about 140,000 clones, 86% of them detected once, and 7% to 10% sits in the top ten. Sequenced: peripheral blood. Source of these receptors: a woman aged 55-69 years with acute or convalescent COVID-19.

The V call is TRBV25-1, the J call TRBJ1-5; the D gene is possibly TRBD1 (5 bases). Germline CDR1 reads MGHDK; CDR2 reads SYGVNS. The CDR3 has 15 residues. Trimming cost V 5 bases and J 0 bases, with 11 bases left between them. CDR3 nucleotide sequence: TGTGCCAGCAGTAAGGGGTCCTATAGCAATCAGCCCCAGCATTTT. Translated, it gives CASSKGSYSNQPQHF.

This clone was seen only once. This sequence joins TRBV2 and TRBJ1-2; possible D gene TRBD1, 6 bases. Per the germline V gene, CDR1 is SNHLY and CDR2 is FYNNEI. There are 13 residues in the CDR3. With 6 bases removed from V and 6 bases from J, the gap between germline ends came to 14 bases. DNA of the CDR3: TGTGCCAGCAGCTTACAGGGATCGGATGGCTACACCTTC. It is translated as CASSLQGSDGYTF. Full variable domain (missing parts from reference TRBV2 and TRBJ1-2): EPEVTQTPSHQVTQMGQEVILRCVPISNHLYFYWYRQILGQKVEFLVSFYNNEISEKSEIFDDQFSVERPDGSNFTLKIRSTKLEDSAMYFCASSLQGSDGYTFGSGTRLTVV.

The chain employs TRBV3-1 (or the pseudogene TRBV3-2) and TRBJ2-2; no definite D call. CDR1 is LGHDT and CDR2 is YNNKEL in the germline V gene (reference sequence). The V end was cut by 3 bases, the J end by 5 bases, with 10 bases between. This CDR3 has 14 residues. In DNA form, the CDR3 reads TGTGCCAGCAGCCAGGGCGTACCTACCGGGGAGCTGTTTTTT. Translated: CASSQGVPTGELFF.

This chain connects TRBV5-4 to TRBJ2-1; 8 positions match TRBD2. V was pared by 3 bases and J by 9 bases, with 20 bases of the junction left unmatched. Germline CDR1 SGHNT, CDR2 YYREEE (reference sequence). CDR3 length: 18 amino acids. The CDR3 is CASSSRHGSGGAKREQFF. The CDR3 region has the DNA TGTGCCAGCAGCTCCCGCCACGGCAGCGGGGGCGCTAAGCGTGAGCAGTTCTTC.